These 7 T cell receptor beta chains share one sample of origin, sequenced in a study of blood T cell repertoires in COVID-19. Measured with immunoSEQ multiplex PCR; TCRdb has only the in-frame clones, and not every one. The profile covers just over 300,000 clones, with roughly 89% appearing a single time and roughly 4.3% taken by the ten largest. The sequenced sample was PBMCs or T cells enriched from blood (not recorded which). Receptors were obtained from a woman in her late teens or twenties with acute COVID-19.

The chain has TRBV11-2 and TRBJ2-1; 7 bases agree with TRBD2. V lost 5 bases and J lost 8; bases outside the gene matches: 9. Germline V gene lookup returns CDR1 SGHAT and CDR2 FQNNGV. The CDR3 runs to 14 residues. Here the CDR3 DNA reads TGTGCCAGCAGCCCTCGGACTAGTGGCTATGAGCAGTTCTTC. The encoded protein is CASSPRTSGYEQFF.

The chain employs TRBV6-5 and TRBJ2-1; 7 bases are shared with TRBD1. The CDR3 totals 15 residues. With V trimmed by 5 bases and J by 5 bases, 9 bases remained unmatched. Germline assignment: CDR1 MNHEY and CDR2 SVGAGI. The CDR3 loop reads CASSTETGSNNEQFF. CDR3 DNA: TGTGCCAGCAGTACTGAGACAGGGTCTAACAATGAGCAGTTCTTC.

This clone was seen a few times. The rearrangement links TRBV19 to TRBJ2-2, with TRBD1 matching over 7 bases. The J segment lost 3 bases and the V segment lost 7 bases, leaving 11 bases of the junction unmatched. CDR3 length equals 16 residues. Germline V gives CDR1 LNHDA, CDR2 SQIVND (reference sequence). The CDR3 protein is CASIEQGSTDTGELFF. CDR3 in DNA: TGTGCCAGTATAGAACAGGGGTCAACGGACACCGGGGAGCTGTTTTTT. Looking up the rest from reference TRBV19 and TRBJ2-2 gives the full variable domain: DGGITQSPKYLFRKEGQNVTLSCEQNLNHDAMYWYRQDPGQGLRLIYYSQIVNDFQKGDIAEGYSVSREKKESFPLTVTSAQKNPTAFYLCASIEQGSTDTGELFFGEGSRLTVL.

V usage is TRBV11-2 and J usage is TRBJ1-3; TRBD1 aligns across 10 bases. The J segment lost 0 bases and the V segment lost 6 bases, leaving 5 bases of the junction unmatched. Germline V lookup: CDR1 SGHAT, CDR2 FQNNGV. This CDR3 is built from 16 residues. The CDR3 DNA reads TGTGCCAGCAGGACAGGGGGCTCCAGCTCTGGAAACACCATATATTTT. It specifies CASRTGGSSSGNTIYF.

The chain couples TRBV7-9 to TRBJ1-4; 10 bases fit TRBD1. The germline V gene has CDR1 SEHNR and CDR2 FQNEAQ (reference sequence). V shed 5 bases and J 7 bases; nucleotides not matched to a gene: 7. There are 15 residues in the CDR3. The CDR3 protein is CASSPTGGASEKLFF. CDR3 nucleotides: TGTGCCAGCAGCCCGACAGGGGGCGCGAGTGAAAAACTGTTTTTT. The complete variable domain, with remaining parts taken from reference TRBV7-9 and TRBJ1-4, reads DTGVSQNPRHKITKRGQNVTFRCDPISEHNRLYWYRQTLGQGPEFLTYFQNEAQLEKSRLLSDRFSAERPKGSFSTLEIQRTEQGDSAMYLCASSPTGGASEKLFFGSGTQLSVL.

The rearrangement uses TRBV15 and TRBJ2-7; TRBD1 agrees at 11 bases. CDR3 length: 16 amino acids. Germline lookup yields CDR1 LNHNV and CDR2 YYDKDF (reference sequence). V lost 4 bases and J lost 3; bases outside the gene matches: 8. The chain's CDR3 is CATSNPVGQGDYEQYF. The CDR3 DNA reads TGTGCCACCAGCAACCCGGTGGGACAGGGGGACTACGAGCAGTACTTC.

This clone was seen just once. The chain joins TRBV6-1 to TRBJ2-7; TRBD2 matches at 7 bases. Trimming took 2 bases from V and 0 from J; bases not matched to a gene: 4. The CDR3 covers 15 residues. Germline V gene sequence: CDR1 MNHNS, CDR2 SASEGT. The CDR3 DNA reads TGTGCCAGCAGTGAAATGGGGGGGGTCTCCTACGAGCAGTACTTC. It yields the protein CASSEMGGVSYEQYF.